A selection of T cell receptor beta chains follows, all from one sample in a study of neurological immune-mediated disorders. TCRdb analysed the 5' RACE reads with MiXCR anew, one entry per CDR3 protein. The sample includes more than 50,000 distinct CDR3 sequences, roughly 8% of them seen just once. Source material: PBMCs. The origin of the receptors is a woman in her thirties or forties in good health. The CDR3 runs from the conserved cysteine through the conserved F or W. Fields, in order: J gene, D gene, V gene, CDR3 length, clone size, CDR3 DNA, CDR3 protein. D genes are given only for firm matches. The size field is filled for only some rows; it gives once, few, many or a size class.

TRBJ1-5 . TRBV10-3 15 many TGTGCCATCAGTGACCAGCTCGGGGGAAATCAGCCCCAGCATTTT CAISDQLGGNQPQHF
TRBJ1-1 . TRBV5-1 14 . TGCGCCAGCAGCTTGGCACAGACAAACACTGAAGCTTTCTTT CASSLAQTNTEAFF
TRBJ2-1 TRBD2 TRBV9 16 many TGTGCCAGCAGCTCTCCGCGGGGGGGCCTCTACAATGAGCAGTTCTTC CASSSPRGGLYNEQFF
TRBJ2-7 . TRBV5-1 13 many TGCGCCAGCAGCCGGGGACGGGTCTACGAGCAGTACTTC CASSRGRVYEQYF
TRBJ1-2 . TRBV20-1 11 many TGCAGTGCTAGTCTGTCCTATGGCTACACCTTC CSASLSYGYTF
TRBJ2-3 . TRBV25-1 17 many TGTGCCAGCAGTCTAGGTATTGGGACAACTGTAGCAGATACGCAGTATTTT CASSLGIGTTVADTQYF
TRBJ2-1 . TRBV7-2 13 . TGTGCCAGCAGCTGGACCCGACAGTCCTCGGGGTTCTTC CASSWTRQSSGFF
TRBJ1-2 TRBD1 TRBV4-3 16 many TGCGCCAGCAGCCACCAGTTCGGACAGGGCGCAGATGGCTACACCTTC CASSHQFGQGADGYTF
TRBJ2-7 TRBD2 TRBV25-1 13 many TGTGCCACCCGACTAGCGGGAGCGAACGAGCAGTACTTC CATRLAGANEQYF
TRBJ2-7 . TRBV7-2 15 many TGTGCCAGCAGCGCCCTAGGAGGGGGGGTGGGCGAGCAGTACTTC CASSALGGGVGEQYF
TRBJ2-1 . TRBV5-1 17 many TGCGCCAGCAGCTTGCGGTTCGGGGGAAGCTCCTACAATGAGCAGTTCTTC CASSLRFGGSSYNEQFF
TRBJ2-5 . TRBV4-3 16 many TGCGCCAGCAGCCAAGATCGTCTAGTAAGAGGAGAGACCCAGTACTTC CASSQDRLVRGETQYF
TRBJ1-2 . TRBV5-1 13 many TGCGCCAGCAGCTTTAACGGGGGGGATGGCTACACCTTC CASSFNGGDGYTF
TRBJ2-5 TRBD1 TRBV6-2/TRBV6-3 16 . TGTGCCAGCAGTTACTCTTTGGGACAGCTCCAAGAGACCCAGTACTTC CASSYSLGQLQETQYF
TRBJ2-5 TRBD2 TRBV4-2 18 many TGTGCCAGCAGCCAAGATCGAGGCCCTAGCGGGAGTCAAGAGACCCAGTACTTC CASSQDRGPSGSQETQYF
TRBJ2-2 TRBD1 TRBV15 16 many TGTGCCACCAGGAATCCGGGACAGGGTAACACCGGGGAGCTGTTTTTT CATRNPGQGNTGELFF
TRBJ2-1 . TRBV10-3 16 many TGTGCCATCAGTAAAACGAGCCCGGACTCCTACAATGAGCAGTTCTTC CAISKTSPDSYNEQFF
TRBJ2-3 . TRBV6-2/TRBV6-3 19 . TGTGCCAGCAGGCCCGGTCGGGGTTCCCCGGCGACCGCCACAGATACGCAGTATTTT CASRPGRGSPATATDTQYF
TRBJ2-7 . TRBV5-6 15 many TGTGCCAGCAGCTTGGATCCCGGGGAATTCGCCGAGCAGTACTTC CASSLDPGEFAEQYF
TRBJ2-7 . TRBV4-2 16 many TGTGCCAGCAGCCAAGATTGGCCCCGCGCCGGCTACGAGCAGTACTTC CASSQDWPRAGYEQYF
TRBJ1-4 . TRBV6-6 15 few TGTGCCAGCAGTTACTCCAATTTTAGAGCGGAAAAACTGTTTTTT CASSYSNFRAEKLFF
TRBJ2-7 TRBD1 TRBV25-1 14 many TGTGCCAGCGCTTGGACAGGATCTGGTGGGGAGCAGTACTTC CASAWTGSGGEQYF
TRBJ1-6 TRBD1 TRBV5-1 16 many TGCGCCAGCAGCTTGACCCGACAGGGCCTTAATTCACCCCTCCACTTT CASSLTRQGLNSPLHF
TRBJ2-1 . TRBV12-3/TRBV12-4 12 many TGTGCCAGCAGCCCGGCCTCGAGGGAGCAGTTCTTC CASSPASREQFF
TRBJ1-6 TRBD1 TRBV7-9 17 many TGTGCCAGCAGCCAGACCGGGGACAGCTCCTATAATTCACCCCTCCACTTT CASSQTGDSSYNSPLHF
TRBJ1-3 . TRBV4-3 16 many TGCGCCAGCAGCCCCCACCGGGAGCCGGGGGGAAACACCATATATTTT CASSPHREPGGNTIYF
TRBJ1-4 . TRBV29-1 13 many TGCAGCGTTGCAGGAGGGTTTGGTGAAAAACTGTTTTTT CSVAGGFGEKLFF
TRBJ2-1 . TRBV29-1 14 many TGCAGCGTTCAAGCCCTGTGGATCGACAATGAGCAGTTCTTC CSVQALWIDNEQFF
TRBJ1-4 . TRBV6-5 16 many TGTGCCAGCAGACCCGGAGGGTTTGCCCTTCATGAAAAACTGTTTTTT CASRPGGFALHEKLFF
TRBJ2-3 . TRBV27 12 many TGTGCCAGCAGTTTAGACACAGATACGCAGTATTTT CASSLDTDTQYF
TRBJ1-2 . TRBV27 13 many TGTGCCAGCAGAAAGAGTGCCTCCGGTGGCTACACCTTC CASRKSASGGYTF
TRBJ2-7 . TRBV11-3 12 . TGTGCCAGCAGCTTCGGGGGCTTCGAGCAGTACTTC CASSFGGFEQYF
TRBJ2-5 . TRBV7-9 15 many TGTGCCAGCAGCTTAGCGCCCAGGACGGTAGAGACCCAGTACTTC CASSLAPRTVETQYF
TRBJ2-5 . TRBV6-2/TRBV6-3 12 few TGTGCCAGCGGACAGCGCCAAGAGACCCAGTACTTC CASGQRQETQYF
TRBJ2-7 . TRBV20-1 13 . TGCAGTGCTAGATGGGAGCTCTCCTACGAGCAGTACTTC CSARWELSYEQYF
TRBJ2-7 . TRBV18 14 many TGTGCCAGCTCACCACTTGAAGGATTACACGAGCAGTACTTC CASSPLEGLHEQYF
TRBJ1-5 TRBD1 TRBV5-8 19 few TGTGCCAGCAGTTATACCCTATCCGGGACAGGGCTTTTGCATCAGCCCCAGCATTTT CASSYTLSGTGLLHQPQHF
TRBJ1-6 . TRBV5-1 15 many TGCGCCAGCAGCGTCGACGGTGTTGAGAATTCACCCCTCCACTTT CASSVDGVENSPLHF
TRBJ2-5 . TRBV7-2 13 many TGTGCCAGCAGGGACTTTTATCCCGAGACCCAGTACTTC CASRDFYPETQYF
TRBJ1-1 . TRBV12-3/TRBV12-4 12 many TGTGCCAGCAGGGTACTGAACACTGAAGCTTTCTTT CASRVLNTEAFF
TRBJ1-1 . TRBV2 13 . TGTGTCAGCAAGTTAGAGGGGAACACTGAAACTTTCTTT CVSKLEGNTETFF
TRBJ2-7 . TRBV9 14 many TGTGCCAGCAGCGTAGCCCTTACAGCCTACGAGCAGTACTTC CASSVALTAYEQYF
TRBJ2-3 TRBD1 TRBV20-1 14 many TGCAGTGCTAGAGGGACAGGGAGCACAGATACGCAGTATTTT CSARGTGSTDTQYF
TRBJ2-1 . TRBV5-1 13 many TGCGCCAGCAGCTTAACAGGGTACGGTGAGCAGTTCTTC CASSLTGYGEQFF
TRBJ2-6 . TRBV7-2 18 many TGTGCCAGCAGCTTAGGGGTTAGGGGGAGCTCTGGGGCCAACGTCCTGACTTTC CASSLGVRGSSGANVLTF
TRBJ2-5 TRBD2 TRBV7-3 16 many TGTGCCAGCAGCGCGGGACTAGCGGGGGGCCAAGAGACCCAGTACTTC CASSAGLAGGQETQYF